This passage covers 2 T cell receptor beta chains from one sample sequenced in a study of OX40 agonist ivuxolimab in advanced cancers. Only in-frame clones appear in the TCRdb table, and some are missing; sequencing was by immunoSEQ multiplex PCR. In the table there are more than 65,000 clones, roughly 85% of which are singletons. Sequenced material: CD4+ or CD8+ T cells sorted from blood, taken in a trial of the OX40 agonist ivuxolimab. All receptors derive from an adult with an advanced solid tumor such as melanoma, head and neck, liver or kidney cancer.

The chain carries TRBV6-5 and TRBJ1-4; D possibly corresponds to TRBD1 (5 bases). The germline V gene has CDR1 MNHEY and CDR2 SVGAGI. Between the trimmed V and J ends, which lost 8 bases and 2 bases, there was a span of 9 bases. This CDR3 is 13 amino acids long. CDR3 nucleotides: TGTGCCAGCCAACACAGGACTAATGAAAAACTGTTTTTT. It translates to CASQHRTNEKLFF.

The V call is TRBV6-5, the J call TRBJ2-3; TRBD2 matches at 7 bases. This CDR3 spans 14 amino acids. Germline V lookup: CDR1 MNHEY, CDR2 SVGAGI. V dropped 7 bases and J dropped 5; count of bases not matched to a gene: 9. CDR3 amino acids: CASTSYPGGDTQYF. The CDR3 DNA reads TGTGCCAGCACCAGTTACCCGGGGGGAGATACGCAGTATTTT.